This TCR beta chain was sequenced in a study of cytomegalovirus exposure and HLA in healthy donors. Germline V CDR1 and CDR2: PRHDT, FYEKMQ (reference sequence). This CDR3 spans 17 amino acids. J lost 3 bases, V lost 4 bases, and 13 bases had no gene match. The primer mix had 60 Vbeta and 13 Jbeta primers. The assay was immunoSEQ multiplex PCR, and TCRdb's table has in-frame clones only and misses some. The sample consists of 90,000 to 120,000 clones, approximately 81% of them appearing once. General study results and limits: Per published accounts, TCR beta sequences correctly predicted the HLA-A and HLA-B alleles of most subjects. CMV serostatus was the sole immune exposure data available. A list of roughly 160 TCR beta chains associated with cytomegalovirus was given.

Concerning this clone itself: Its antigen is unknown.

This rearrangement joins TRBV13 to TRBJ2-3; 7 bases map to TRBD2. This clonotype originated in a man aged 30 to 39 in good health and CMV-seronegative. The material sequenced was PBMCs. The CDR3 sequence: CASSSPREGESTDTQYF. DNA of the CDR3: TGTGCCAGCAGCTCCCCCAGGGAGGGAGAATCGACAGATACGCAGTATTTT.